This is a list of T cell receptor beta chains from one sample in a study of T cells in Graves' hyperthyroidism and ophthalmopathy. In TCRdb, the multiplex PCR reads were re-called with MiXCR into one record per CDR3 protein. The sample records a few hundred thousand distinct CDR3 sequences, about a fifth being singletons. The specimen was blood. All receptors come from a man aged 18 to 29 with Graves' hyperthyroidism. CDR3s include the opening cysteine and the closing phenylalanine or tryptophan. The D gene is left open where the match is weak. The size entry is marked missing in some rows and otherwise reads once, few, many or a size class.

D gene	V gene	J gene	clone size	CDR3 DNA	CDR3 protein
NA	TRBV2	TRBJ2-6	many	TGTGCCAGCAGTGACGGAGGCTCTGGGGCCAACGTCCTGACTTTC	CASSDGGSGANVLTF
NA	TRBV6-1	TRBJ1-6	many	TGTGCCAGCAGTCCCAGGGGACGAAGCTCACCCCTCCACTTT	CASSPRGRSSPLHF
TRBD1	TRBV7-9	TRBJ1-2	NA	TGTGCCATAACTTCCGGGACAGTATTATTT	CAITSGTVLF
TRBD2	TRBV11-2	TRBJ2-3	few	TGTGCCAGCAGCCCCTTCTTAGCGGGGGTTCCACCAGATACGCAGTATTTT	CASSPFLAGVPPDTQYF
NA	TRBV6-1	TRBJ1-2	many	TGTGCCAGCACCCTAGGTGGGTATGGCTACACCTTC	CASTLGGYGYTF
NA	TRBV24-1	TRBJ1-1	many	TGTGCCACCAGTGACCAAACAGGACTGGGTGAAGCTTTCTTT	CATSDQTGLGEAFF
NA	TRBV12-5	TRBJ2-7	NA	TGTGCTACCCGGAAGGGGATAAGAGAGCAGTACTTC	CATRKGIREQYF
NA	TRBV11-1	TRBJ2-7	few	TGTGCCAGCAGCTTAGCGCGTTTATGGGGGAGAAGCTACGAGCAGTACTTC	CASSLARLWGRSYEQYF
NA	TRBV2	TRBJ1-1	many	TGTGCCAGCAGTAACGACAGGATCCTCTTGAGCACTGAAGCTTTCTTT	CASSNDRILLSTEAFF
NA	TRBV30	TRBJ1-1	many	TGTGCCTGGAGTGGTCTAGGGACGGAAGCTTTCTTT	CAWSGLGTEAFF
NA	TRBV16	TRBJ1-3	NA	TGTGCCAGCAGCCAGACAGACTCTGGAAACACCATATATTTT	CASSQTDSGNTIYF
TRBD1	TRBV5-5	TRBJ1-5	NA	TGTGCCAGCAGCGCCGGGACAGGGTCGGATCAGCCCCAGCATTTT	CASSAGTGSDQPQHF